The following is a T cell receptor beta chain sequence with its context. Germline V gene data show CDR1 as SGHTA and CDR2 as FQGNSA. Trimming cost V 5 bases and J 5 bases, with 12 bases left between them. The length of the CDR3 is 13 residues. The data were obtained in a study of blood T cell repertoires in COVID-19. Study overall: Researchers got acute and convalescent COVID-19 samples from the United States, Italy and Spain. T cells, B-cell-depleted T cells, or PBMCs supplied cDNA or gDNA.

Original processing methods: Cell counts per sample came from amplifying reference gene primers. Sequencing was performed with immunoSEQ multiplex PCR; in TCRdb, only in-frame clones are kept and a portion is missing. V and J calls plus clone size are reproduced from that table; the DNA served to infer D and trimming. Altogether approximately 170,000 clones are present, about 86% being singletons, with the ten largest covering about 3.9%. The sequencing input was peripheral blood. This clonotype originated in a woman in her 70s with acute or convalescent COVID-19. V and J are TRBV7-2 and TRBJ1-1; tentatively, D is TRBD1 (6 bases). CDR3: CASSKQGGTEAFF. Written as DNA, the CDR3 is TGTGCCAGCAGCAAACAGGGAGGGACTGAAGCTTTCTTT.